This T cell receptor beta chain was sequenced during a study of T cells expressing NK-cell markers. The wider study: Within the sequenced cohort of eight donors, seven exhibited HCMV seropositivity and one was seronegative.

CDR1 and CDR2 (germline): SGHVS, FNYEAQ. The CDR3 totals 14 residues. TCRdb reprocessed the 5' RACE reads and reports one entry per CDR3 protein, with no DNA. The sample table includes 500,000 to 700,000 distinct CDR3 sequences. The chain employs TRBV7-6 and TRBJ1-6; the D call from TCRdb, TRBD1, cannot be confirmed without DNA. Sample: blood T cells: a sorted CD56 or NKG2C T cell subset, CD4+ or CD8+ T cells, or bulk PBMC T cells (not recorded which). The receptor was derived from a man younger than 35 in good health. CDR3 amino acids: CASRVGTGDSPLHF.